These 12 T cell receptor beta chains were all obtained from the same sample, sequenced in a study of blood T cell repertoires in COVID-19. Data came from immunoSEQ multiplex PCR; TCRdb stores just in-frame clones and leaves some out. Found here are over 200,000 clones, 80% to 90% of them singletons; the top ten hold 2% to 2.5%. Specimen: peripheral blood. The receptors stem from a man aged 40-55 years who had recovered from COVID-19.

The chain joins TRBV30 to TRBJ2-5, with 7 bases lining up with TRBD2. The CDR3 loop spans 14 amino acids. Germline V gene lookup returns CDR1 GTSNPN and CDR2 SVGIG (reference sequence). V shed 0 bases, J shed 5 bases, and the junction held 6 bases outside the gene matches. CDR3 nucleotide sequence: TGTGCCTGGAGTGTACTTCTGGGAGGGGAGACCCAGTACTTC. It translates to CAWSVLLGGETQYF. The full variable domain, in which reference TRBV30 and TRBJ2-5 provide the parts outside the CDR3, is SQTIHQWPATLVQPVGSPLSLECTVEGTSNPNLYWYRQAAGRGLQLLFYSVGIGQISSEVPQNLSASRPQDRQFILSSKKLLLSDSGFYLCAWSVLLGGETQYFGPGTRLLVL.

The chain is built from TRBV28 and TRBJ2-3; 8 nucleotides line up with TRBD2. The germline CDR1 and CDR2 sequences are MDHEN and SYDVKM. J was trimmed by 4 bases and V by 4 bases; bases with no gene match: 7. CDR3 length: 15 amino acids. The CDR3: CASSSAGDPADTQYF. Here the CDR3 DNA reads TGTGCCAGCAGTTCAGCGGGAGACCCCGCAGATACGCAGTATTTT.

There are a few counts of this clone. This chain's CDR3 is CASSYSRKDLAQYF. The CDR3 DNA reads TGTGCCAGCAGTTACTCGAGGAAGGATTTAGCCCAGTACTTC. The rearrangement uses TRBV6-5 and TRBJ2-5; D gene uncertain. Trimming took off 0 bases at V and 9 bases at J, with 14 bases between the two ends. This CDR3 contains 14 residues. The V gene's germline CDR1 is MNHEY and CDR2 SVGAGI.

V and J are TRBV29-1 and TRBJ1-1; TRBD1 agrees at 9 bases. The V gene's germline CDR1 is SQVTM and CDR2 ANQGSEA. CDR3 length equals 12 residues. Germline trimming cut 6 bases from V and 5 bases from J; bases unmatched to any gene: 4. The CDR3 protein is CSVWDRETEAFF. The CDR3 DNA reads TGCAGCGTGTGGGACAGGGAAACTGAAGCTTTCTTT. The full variable domain, rest sourced from reference TRBV29-1 and TRBJ1-1, is SAVISQKPSRDICQRGTSLTIQCQVDSQVTMMFWYRQQPGQSLTLIATANQGSEATYESGFVIDKFPISRPNLTFSTLTVSNMSPEDSSIYLCSVWDRETEAFFGQGTRLTVV.

This sequence joins TRBV5-6 and TRBJ1-2, with TRBD1 matching 8 bases. V gave up 4 bases and J gave up 8 bases; unmatched junction bases: 7. The germline CDR1 and CDR2 sequences are SGHDT and YYEEEE. This CDR3 is built from 13 residues. CDR3 sequence: CASSGSTGVGYTF. The CDR3 coding sequence is TGTGCCAGCAGCGGATCGACAGGGGTCGGCTACACCTTC.

The count of this clone is one. The genes are TRBV12-3 or TRBV12-4 and TRBJ1-2, with unresolved D. V gave up 3 bases and J gave up 8 bases, with 13 bases separating them. This CDR3 is 13 amino acids long. Here the CDR3 DNA reads TGTGCCAGCAGTTTTGAACCACATTGGGGCTACACCTTC. It is translated as CASSFEPHWGYTF.

This clone is labeled as large. The V gene is TRBV2, the J gene TRBJ2-1; D is perhaps TRBD1 (6 bases). Trimming removed 6 bases from V and 6 bases from J, with 9 bases in between. CDR3 length: 12 amino acids. The germline V gene has CDR1 SNHLY and CDR2 FYNNEI. The CDR3 region has the DNA TGTGCCAGCAGGGACAGATTCAATGAGCAGTTCTTC. Translated, it gives CASRDRFNEQFF.

The table lists this clone with a count of one. The rearrangement links TRBV16 to TRBJ2-1, with D perhaps TRBD2 (5 bases). The germline gives CDR1 KGHSY, CDR2 FQNENV. The length of the CDR3 is 15 residues. V lost 1 base and J 3 bases, leaving 10 bases between the germline ends. The CDR3 region is CASSQWRANYNEQFF. The DNA of the CDR3 is TGTGCCAGCAGCCAATGGCGGGCAAACTACAATGAGCAGTTCTTC.

The rearrangement joins TRBV12-3 or TRBV12-4 to TRBJ1-2; D may be TRBD1 (5 bases). V was shortened by 6 bases and J by 8 bases, with 16 bases between the two germline ends. This CDR3 contains 13 residues. The CDR3 sequence is CASRQTDLSGYTF. The CDR3 DNA sequence: TGTGCCAGCAGGCAGACAGACCTTTCGGGCTACACCTTC.

The genes are TRBV19 and TRBJ2-7, with TRBD1 matching 8 bases. Germline assignment: CDR1 LNHDA and CDR2 SQIVND (reference sequence). Trimming at V came to 3 bases and at J to 3 bases, leaving 7 bases not matched to a gene. This CDR3 has 15 amino acids. CDR3: CASSIAGGPYYEQYF. DNA of the CDR3: TGTGCCAGTAGTATTGCAGGGGGCCCCTACTACGAGCAGTACTTC.

The CDR3 DNA reads TGTGCCAGCAGCAGCAGGGGGGATAACACTGAAGCTTTCTTT. Amino acids: CASSSRGDNTEAFF. The chain combines TRBV6-5 with TRBJ1-1; 7 bases line up with TRBD1. The CDR3 runs to 14 residues. Germline values: CDR1 MNHEY, CDR2 SVGAGI. Trimming cost V 6 bases and J 2 bases; bases outside gene matches: 6.

This chain connects TRBV6-2 or TRBV6-3 to TRBJ2-5; 10 bases agree with TRBD2. Looked up from germline, CDR1 is MNHEY and CDR2 is SVGEGT. The CDR3 is 15 amino acids. V was pared by 3 bases and J by 2 bases, with 3 bases of the junction left unmatched. The CDR3: CASSYWTSGQETQYF. CDR3 in DNA: TGTGCCAGCAGTTATTGGACTAGCGGACAAGAGACCCAGTACTTC.